These 2 T cell receptor beta chains came from one sample sequenced in a study of blood T cell repertoires in COVID-19. Data came from immunoSEQ multiplex PCR; TCRdb stores just in-frame clones and leaves some out. The sample yields around 220,000 clones, about 86% seen once. The sample comprised peripheral blood. The receptor source for this set is a young man with active or convalescent COVID-19.

This clone appeared once. J is TRBJ2-5 and V is TRBV5-1; D possibly corresponds to TRBD1 (6 bases). CDR1 and CDR2 from the germline V gene are SGHRS and YFSETQ. The CDR3 is 14 residues long. Trimming took 4 bases from V and 5 from J, leaving 15 bases between them. CDR3 coding DNA: TGCGCCAGCAGCAAAGATGCAGGGGCCGAGACCCAGTACTTC. It yields the protein CASSKDAGAETQYF. Full variable domain (missing parts from reference TRBV5-1 and TRBJ2-5): KAGVTQTPRYLIKTRGQQVTLSCSPISGHRSVSWYQQTPGQGLQFLFEYFSETQRNKGNFPGRFSGRQFSNSRSEMNVSTLELGDSALYLCASSKDAGAETQYFGPGTRLLVL.

This rearrangement joins TRBV5-6 to TRBJ1-2; TRBD1 matches 7 bases. V shed 0 bases and J 2 bases; nucleotides not matched to a gene: 7. The CDR3 totals 16 residues. Germline CDR1 SGHDT, CDR2 YYEEEE. The CDR3 DNA sequence: TGTGCCAGCAGCTTGGGGACAGGAATCGAGAACTATGGCTACACCTTC. Its translation is CASSLGTGIENYGYTF.